The sample holds one count of the clone carrying this TCR beta chain. This specimen belongs to a study of control samples from healthy donors and cancer patients. Assay used: immunoSEQ multiplex PCR; TCRdb lists only in-frame clones, some missing. The table lists 150,000 to 200,000 clones, roughly 89% of them singletons. V was clipped by 1 base and J by 1 base, with 4 bases between them. Germline V CDR1 and CDR2: SGHTA, FQGNSA. The CDR3 sequence is 13 residues long. The receptor was isolated from a man aged 25 to 40 in good health. The rearrangement links TRBV7-2 to TRBJ2-5; the D is unclear. Material: blood. The CDR3 region is CASSLGRQETQYF. CDR3 DNA sequence: TGTGCCAGCAGCTTAGGCCGCCAAGAGACCCAGTACTTC.